This T cell receptor (beta chain) was profiled in a study of identical twins. Points from the study as a whole: There is a chance that invariant MAIT and iNKT cells partially muddied zero-insertion analyses. Beta clonotypes that were abundant in cord blood contained fewer insertions, a pattern absent from memory repertoires.

A universal primer site arose from template switching, and cDNA bore unique molecular identifiers. MiXCR was run by TCRdb on the 5' RACE reads, yielding one entry per CDR3 protein. This table has approximately 470,000 distinct CDR3 sequences, 14% appearing once. This clonotype has a count of ten or more. What it binds is unknown. At one end the junction does not follow the germline gene, possibly because of a read error. The CDR3 covers 14 residues. CDR1 and CDR2 from the germline V gene are SSHAT and FNYEAQ (reference sequence). These same records also appear under a second study, on yellow fever vaccine responses in identical twins.

This TCR was sampled from a young woman in good health. Sequencing used CD4+ T cells sorted from blood. The genes are TRBV7-7 and TRBJ2-5; D unresolved. For the CDR3, the DNA is TGTGCTAGCAGCAATTTCGGACCCCAAGAGACCCAGTACTTC. It yields the protein CASSNFGPQETQYF.